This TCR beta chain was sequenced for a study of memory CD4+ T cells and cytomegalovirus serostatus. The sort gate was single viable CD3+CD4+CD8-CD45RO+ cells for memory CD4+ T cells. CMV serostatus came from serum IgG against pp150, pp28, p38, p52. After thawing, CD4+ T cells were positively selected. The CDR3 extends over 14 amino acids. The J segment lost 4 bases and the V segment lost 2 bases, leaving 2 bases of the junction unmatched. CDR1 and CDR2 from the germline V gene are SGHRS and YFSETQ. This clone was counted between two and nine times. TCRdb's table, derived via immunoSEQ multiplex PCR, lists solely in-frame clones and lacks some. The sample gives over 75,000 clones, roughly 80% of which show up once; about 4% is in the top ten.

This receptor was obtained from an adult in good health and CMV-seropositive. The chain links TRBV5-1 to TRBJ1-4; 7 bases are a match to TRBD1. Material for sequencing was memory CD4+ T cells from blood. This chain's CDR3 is CASSLPGGNEKLFF. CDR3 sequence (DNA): TGCGCCAGCAGCTTACCAGGGGGTAATGAAAAACTGTTTTTT.